These 10 T cell receptor beta chains originate from one sample sequenced in a study of T cell responses to AZD1222 COVID-19 vaccine. Only in-frame clones appear in the TCRdb table, and some are missing; sequencing was by immunoSEQ multiplex PCR. The sample includes more than 100,000 clones, just over 85% of them seen just once. The sample consisted of peripheral blood, taken on day 0 of AZD1222 vaccination. These receptors came from an adult in good health.

The CDR3 region is CASSQGLAETQYF. CDR3 sequence (DNA): TGTGCCAGCAGCCAGGGACTAGCGGAGACCCAGTACTTC. The chain has TRBV14 and TRBJ2-5; 10 positions agree with TRBD2. The CDR3 is made up of 13 amino acids. Germline CDR1 is SGHDN and CDR2 is FVKESK. V shed 3 bases and J 5 bases; nucleotides not matched to a gene: 0.

CDR3 amino acids: CASSLRTGGHYGYTF. The DNA for the CDR3 is TGTGCCAGCAGCTTAAGGACAGGGGGCCACTATGGCTACACCTTC. The genes are TRBV6-5 and TRBJ1-2; 11 bases align to TRBD1. CDR1 is MNHEY, CDR2 SVGAGI, per germline. V lost 6 bases and J lost 3; bases outside the gene matches: 6. The CDR3 loop spans 15 amino acids.

This rearrangement joins TRBV30 to TRBJ2-7; D possibly corresponds to TRBD1 (5 bases). The CDR3 is 12 residues long. Germline values: CDR1 GTSNPN, CDR2 SVGIG (reference sequence). With 7 bases removed from V and 5 bases from J, the gap between germline ends came to 15 bases. CDR3: CASSRQGHEQYF. The CDR3 nucleotides are TGTGCCTCCTCCAGGCAGGGCCACGAGCAGTACTTC.

The chain employs TRBV4-3 and TRBJ2-1; 9 nucleotides agree with TRBD2. J gave up 6 bases and V 6 bases, and 9 bases lay outside the gene matches. Germline V gene sequence: CDR1 LGHNA, CDR2 YSLEER. The CDR3 covers 15 residues. This CDR3 reads CASRDGSSGINEQFF. In nucleotides, the CDR3 is TGCGCCAGCAGGGACGGGTCTAGCGGGATCAATGAGCAGTTCTTC.

On this clone itself: The same CDR3 arises from other DNA sequences in this sample as well. The chain is built from TRBV9 and TRBJ1-1; no reliable D call. Trimming left V 2 bases short and J 4 bases short, with 9 bases between. Germline V lookup: CDR1 SGDLS, CDR2 YYNGEE. The length of the CDR3 is 13 residues. CDR3 loop: CASSVGGSTEAFF. CDR3 sequence (DNA): TGTGCCAGCAGCGTGGGAGGGAGCACTGAAGCTTTCTTT.

This chain uses TRBV18 with TRBJ2-4; a possible D gene is TRBD1 (5 bases). Trimming took 0 bases from V and 0 from J, leaving 9 bases between them. Germline V lookup: CDR1 KGHSH, CDR2 LQKENI. This CDR3 is 16 amino acids long. As DNA, the CDR3 is TGTGCCAGCTCACCACCATCAGGGTTAGCCAAAAACATTCAGTACTTC. This translates into CASSPPSGLAKNIQYF. The full variable domain, with the rest looked up from reference TRBV18 and TRBJ2-4, is NAGVMQNPRHLVRRRGQEARLRCSPMKGHSHVYWYRQLPEEGLKFMVYLQKENIIDESGMPKERFSAEFPKEGPSILRIQQVVRGDSAAYFCASSPPSGLAKNIQYFGAGTRLSVL.

This clone showed up just once. The genes are TRBV19 and TRBJ1-2; D is perhaps TRBD1 (5 bases). From germline, CDR1 is LNHDA and CDR2 SQIVND (reference sequence). Trimming pared 10 bases from V and 0 bases from J, leaving 18 bases between. The CDR3 spans 15 residues. The CDR3 sequence: CATFAAGPTNYGYTF. CDR3 nucleotide sequence: TGTGCCACCTTCGCCGCGGGGCCTACTAACTATGGCTACACCTTC.

V usage is TRBV7-2 and J usage is TRBJ1-2; no definite D call. Germline V gene lookup returns CDR1 SGHTA and CDR2 FQGNSA. Trimming pared 3 bases from V and 4 bases from J, leaving 12 bases between. The length of the CDR3 is 14 residues. CDR3 sequence reads: CASSLEVFPYGYTF. The CDR3 DNA reads as TGTGCCAGCAGCTTGGAAGTGTTCCCCTATGGCTACACCTTC.

The rearrangement links TRBV10-1 to TRBJ2-3, with 11 bases matching TRBD2. This CDR3 region has 15 residues. Per germline, CDR1 WNHNN and CDR2 SYGVQD (reference sequence). J lost 4 bases, V lost 2 bases, and 2 bases had no gene match. The CDR3 loop is CASSEGLAGADTQYF. CDR3 nucleotide sequence: TGCGCCAGCAGTGAGGGACTAGCGGGTGCAGATACGCAGTATTTT.

The chain employs TRBV28 and TRBJ2-1, with 12 positions matching TRBD1. This CDR3 is built from 15 residues. Germline CDR1 is MDHEN and CDR2 is SYDVKM. The J segment lost 9 bases and the V segment lost 6 bases, leaving 9 bases of the junction unmatched. CDR3 nucleotides: TGTGCCAGCAGAGAATCGGGACAGGGGGCTCGTGAGCAGTTCTTC. Its translation: CASRESGQGAREQFF. The entire variable domain, with the rest obtained from reference TRBV28 and TRBJ2-1, is as follows: DVKVTQSSRYLVKRTGEKVFLECVQDMDHENMFWYRQDPGLGLRLIYFSYDVKMKEKGDIPEGYSVSREKKERFSLILESASTNQTSMYLCASRESGQGAREQFFGPGTRLTVL.